This T cell receptor beta chain was identified in a study of cytomegalovirus exposure and HLA in healthy donors. As for the study in general: The use of the same platform for the approximately 130 validation repertoires and the roughly 700 first-cohort repertoires was reported by a later analysis.

This table comes from immunoSEQ multiplex PCR, and its TCRdb copy is limited to in-frame clones, with some not included. Of about 150,000 clones listed, about 80% are singletons. The V end was cut by 2 bases, the J end by 4 bases, with 17 bases between. In germline, CDR1 is SGHRS, CDR2 YFSETQ. This CDR3 region has 16 residues. This TCR was sampled from a man aged 30 to 39 in good health and CMV-seropositive. The rearrangement uses TRBV5-1 and TRBJ2-3; maybe TRBD2 (6 bases). The sequencing input was PBMCs. The CDR3: CASSFAGGGEADTQYF. CDR3 coding DNA: TGCGCCAGCAGCTTCGCCGGGGGTGGTGAGGCAGATACGCAGTATTTT.